This TCR beta chain was recovered during a study of blood T cell repertoires in COVID-19. The repertoire was sequenced with immunoSEQ multiplex PCR; TCRdb's copy has only in-frame clones and lacks some. The sample records some 670,000 clones, over 80% being singletons. The sequenced material came from peripheral blood. This clonotype was sampled from a woman between 18 and 30 years old with acute or convalescent COVID-19.

The CDR3 DNA reads as TGTGCCAGCAGCCAGGGACTAGAGCAGTTCTTC. It encodes CASSQGLEQFF. This chain connects TRBV9 to TRBJ2-1, with 7 bases fitting TRBD2. The CDR3 runs 11 residues. Unmatched junction bases numbered 2, after V lost 4 bases and J lost 10 bases. CDR1 and CDR2 from the germline V gene are SGDLS and YYNGEE.